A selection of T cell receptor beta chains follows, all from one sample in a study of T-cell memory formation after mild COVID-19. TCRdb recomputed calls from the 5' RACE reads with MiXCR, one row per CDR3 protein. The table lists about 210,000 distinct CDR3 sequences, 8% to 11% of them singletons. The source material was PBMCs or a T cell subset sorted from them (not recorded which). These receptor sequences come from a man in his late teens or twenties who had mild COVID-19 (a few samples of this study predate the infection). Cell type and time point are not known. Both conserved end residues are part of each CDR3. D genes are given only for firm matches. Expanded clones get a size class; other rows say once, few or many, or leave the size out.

CDR3: CASSLRRDYGYTF
DNA: TGTGCCAGCAGTTTAAGACGGGACTATGGCTACACCTTC
V: TRBV12-3/TRBV12-4
size: few
D: NA
J: TRBJ1-2

CDR3: CASRNGGRGTLGYHSPLHF
DNA: TGTGCCAGCAGGAACGGGGGCAGGGGGACGCTGGGATATCATTCACCCCTCCACTTT
V: TRBV12-3/TRBV12-4
size: few
D: TRBD1
J: TRBJ1-6

CDR3: CASSPNGGGSNEKLFF
DNA: TGTGCCAGCTCACCAAATGGCGGCGGGAGTAATGAAAAACTGTTTTTT
V: TRBV18
size: NA
D: NA
J: TRBJ1-4

CDR3: CAISEFTTDTQYF
DNA: TGTGCCATCAGTGAATTTACGACAGATACGCAGTATTTT
V: TRBV10-3
size: NA
D: NA
J: TRBJ2-3

CDR3: CASKSGQGTDTQYF
DNA: TGCGCCAGCAAGTCGGGGCAGGGCACAGATACGCAGTATTTT
V: TRBV5-1
size: few
D: NA
J: TRBJ2-3

CDR3: CASSFLVSPLHF
DNA: TGTGCCAGCAGTTTCTTGGTCTCACCCCTCCACTTT
V: TRBV28
size: NA
D: NA
J: TRBJ1-6

CDR3: CASTGSGQPQHF
DNA: TGTGCCAGTACAGGATCCGGTCAGCCCCAGCATTTT
V: TRBV6-4
size: few
D: NA
J: TRBJ1-5

CDR3: CSVGSGTVGEKLFF
DNA: TGCAGCGTTGGGTCTGGAACAGTGGGCGAAAAACTGTTTTTT
V: TRBV29-1
size: few
D: NA
J: TRBJ1-4

CDR3: CATSDPGTGDETQYF
DNA: TGTGCCACCAGTGATCCCGGGACAGGGGACGAGACCCAGTACTTC
V: TRBV24-1
size: NA
D: TRBD1
J: TRBJ2-5

CDR3: CASKYGNTIYF
DNA: TGTGCCAGCAAGTATGGAAACACCATATATTTT
V: TRBV27
size: NA
D: NA
J: TRBJ1-3

CDR3: CAISERGLGYEQYF
DNA: TGTGCCATCAGTGAGAGGGGCCTTGGATACGAGCAGTACTTC
V: TRBV10-3
size: few
D: NA
J: TRBJ2-7

CDR3: CASSPRLAGGNEQFF
DNA: TGCGCCAGCAGCCCGAGACTAGCGGGGGGTAATGAGCAGTTCTTC
V: TRBV5-1
size: NA
D: TRBD2
J: TRBJ2-1

CDR3: CASSSSTGGNTEAFF
DNA: TGTGCCAGCAGCTCCTCTACAGGAGGGAACACTGAAGCTTTCTTT
V: TRBV5-4
size: few
D: NA
J: TRBJ1-1

CDR3: CATSEHRGISTDTQYF
DNA: TGTGCCACCAGTGAACACAGGGGGATCAGCACAGATACGCAGTATTTT
V: TRBV24-1
size: NA
D: TRBD1
J: TRBJ2-3

CDR3: CASSGPNRETQYF
DNA: TGTGCCAGCAGTGGGCCGAACAGGGAGACCCAGTACTTC
V: TRBV7-2
size: NA
D: NA
J: TRBJ2-5

CDR3: CSVARGQSYNEQFF
DNA: TGCAGCGTTGCCAGGGGGCAGTCATACAATGAGCAGTTCTTC
V: TRBV29-1
size: few
D: TRBD1
J: TRBJ2-1

CDR3: CASSVSLGGPGETQYF
DNA: TGTGCCAGCAGCGTAAGTCTCGGGGGGCCGGGAGAGACCCAGTACTTC
V: TRBV9
size: NA
D: NA
J: TRBJ2-5

CDR3: CSARDGRDQTGELFF
DNA: TGCAGTGCTAGAGACGGCAGGGATCAAACCGGGGAGCTGTTTTTT
V: TRBV20-1
size: few
D: NA
J: TRBJ2-2

CDR3: CASSLGVGGGEETQYF
DNA: TGTGCCAGCAGCTTAGGAGTTGGGGGTGGTGAAGAGACCCAGTACTTC
V: TRBV7-9
size: few
D: NA
J: TRBJ2-5

CDR3: CASSPGHSFEAFF
DNA: TGTGCCAGCAGCCCCGGACATTCCTTTGAAGCTTTCTTT
V: TRBV7-2
size: few
D: NA
J: TRBJ1-1

CDR3: CASSLRPASNEQFF
DNA: TGTGCCAGCAGCTTGCGGCCAGCCAGCAATGAGCAGTTCTTC
V: TRBV5-5
size: few
D: NA
J: TRBJ2-1

CDR3: CASSSMDRGNEKLFF
DNA: TGTGCCAGCAGCTCTATGGACAGGGGTAATGAAAAACTGTTTTTT
V: TRBV9
size: many
D: TRBD1
J: TRBJ1-4

CDR3: CASSQLAGGQGFEQYF
DNA: TGCGCCAGCAGCCAGCTAGCCGGGGGACAGGGGTTCGAGCAGTACTTC
V: TRBV4-3
size: NA
D: TRBD1
J: TRBJ2-7

CDR3: CATSDLPGHSTGELFF
DNA: TGTGCCACCAGTGATTTACCGGGACATAGCACCGGGGAGCTGTTTTTT
V: TRBV24-1
size: few
D: NA
J: TRBJ2-2

CDR3: CASSLLTSQTYEQYF
DNA: TGTGCCAGCTCACTATTGACTAGCCAAACCTACGAGCAGTACTTC
V: TRBV18
size: few
D: TRBD2
J: TRBJ2-7

CDR3: CASSLGRMNTEAFF
DNA: TGTGCCAGCAGCTTAGGTCGCATGAACACTGAAGCTTTCTTT
V: TRBV7-9
size: NA
D: NA
J: TRBJ1-1

CDR3: CASSPTALGGKETQYF
DNA: TGTGCCAGCAGCCCCACGGCTTTGGGGGGGAAAGAGACCCAGTACTTC
V: TRBV7-8
size: few
D: TRBD2
J: TRBJ2-5

CDR3: CASRQQGASYEQYF
DNA: TGCGCCAGCAGACAACAGGGGGCATCCTACGAGCAGTACTTC
V: TRBV5-1
size: NA
D: TRBD1
J: TRBJ2-7

CDR3: CSAPAATSGSYNEQFF
DNA: TGCAGTGCTCCAGCAGCCACTAGCGGGTCCTACAATGAGCAGTTCTTC
V: TRBV20-1
size: few
D: TRBD2
J: TRBJ2-1

CDR3: CASSQQGAFTEAFF
DNA: TGTGCCAGCAGCCAACAGGGGGCGTTCACTGAAGCTTTCTTT
V: TRBV3-1
size: few
D: TRBD1
J: TRBJ1-1

CDR3: CASSQDLTDTQYF
DNA: TGCGCCAGCAGCCAGGACTTAACAGATACGCAGTATTTT
V: TRBV5-1
size: many
D: NA
J: TRBJ2-3

CDR3: CASSFGRVNEQFF
DNA: TGTGCCAGCAGTTTCGGCAGGGTCAATGAGCAGTTCTTC
V: TRBV12-3/TRBV12-4
size: few
D: NA
J: TRBJ2-1

CDR3: CASSEQAYTDTQYF
DNA: TGTGCCAGCAGTGAACAGGCCTACACAGATACGCAGTATTTT
V: TRBV25-1
size: NA
D: NA
J: TRBJ2-3

CDR3: CASSYFGPQVGTEAFF
DNA: TGTGCCAGCAGTTATTTTGGGCCCCAGGTGGGGACTGAAGCTTTCTTT
V: TRBV6-5
size: NA
D: NA
J: TRBJ1-1

CDR3: CASSQGTATNYGYTF
DNA: TGCGCCAGCAGCCAAGGCACAGCCACCAACTATGGCTACACCTTC
V: TRBV4-3
size: many
D: NA
J: TRBJ1-2

CDR3: CAISQGAWEQYF
DNA: TGTGCCATCAGTCAGGGGGCTTGGGAGCAGTACTTC
V: TRBV10-3
size: few
D: TRBD1
J: TRBJ2-7

CDR3: CSFAGGPNTEAFF
DNA: TGCAGCTTCGCCGGTGGACCTAACACTGAAGCTTTCTTT
V: TRBV29-1
size: NA
D: NA
J: TRBJ1-1

CDR3: CASSGRATDTQYF
DNA: TGTGCCAGCAGCGGGCGGGCTACAGATACGCAGTATTTT
V: TRBV7-8
size: NA
D: NA
J: TRBJ2-3

CDR3: CASSSAGAGQTEAFF
DNA: TGTGCCAGCAGTTCAGCGGGGGCAGGGCAAACTGAAGCTTTCTTT
V: TRBV12-3/TRBV12-4
size: NA
D: NA
J: TRBJ1-1

CDR3: CASSPRLAGGDEQFF
DNA: TGCGCCAGCAGCCCCCGACTAGCGGGGGGTGATGAGCAGTTCTTC
V: TRBV4-3
size: many
D: TRBD2
J: TRBJ2-1

CDR3: CASSPPGLNTGELFF
DNA: TGCGCCAGCAGCCCGCCAGGTCTGAACACCGGGGAGCTGTTTTTT
V: TRBV4-1
size: many
D: NA
J: TRBJ2-2

CDR3: CASGGQDPWTAFF
DNA: TGCGCCAGCGGGGGACAGGACCCATGGACGGCTTTCTTT
V: TRBV5-1
size: NA
D: TRBD1
J: TRBJ1-1

CDR3: CASSQAGGHTEAFF
DNA: TGCGCCAGCAGCCAAGCAGGCGGACACACTGAAGCTTTCTTT
V: TRBV4-1
size: NA
D: NA
J: TRBJ1-1

CDR3: CAISEWGTEAFF
DNA: TGTGCCATCAGTGAGTGGGGGACTGAAGCTTTCTTT
V: TRBV10-3
size: NA
D: NA
J: TRBJ1-1

CDR3: CASRLRDSTDTQYF
DNA: TGTGCCAGCAGACTACGGGACAGCACAGATACGCAGTATTTT
V: TRBV6-6
size: few
D: NA
J: TRBJ2-3

CDR3: CASRQVDSYNEQFF
DNA: TGCGCCAGCAGGCAGGTGGATTCATACAATGAGCAGTTCTTC
V: TRBV5-1
size: few
D: NA
J: TRBJ2-1

CDR3: CASSQGTLGQAFF
DNA: TGTGCCAGCAGCCAAGGGACTCTGGGGCAAGCTTTCTTT
V: TRBV3-1
size: NA
D: NA
J: TRBJ1-1

CDR3: CASSVHSQGGNTEAFF
DNA: TGTGCCAGCAGCGTTCATTCTCAGGGGGGGAACACTGAAGCTTTCTTT
V: TRBV9
size: few
D: TRBD1
J: TRBJ1-1

CDR3: CASSFERGTGVYEQYF
DNA: TGTGCCAGCAGCTTTGAACGCGGGACAGGGGTCTACGAGCAGTACTTC
V: TRBV7-9
size: many
D: TRBD1
J: TRBJ2-7

CDR3: CASSQVGFYSPLHF
DNA: TGTGCCAGCAGCCAAGTTGGGTTTTATTCACCCCTCCACTTT
V: TRBV3-1
size: NA
D: NA
J: TRBJ1-6

CDR3: CASSGGDYPRQETQYF
DNA: TGCGCCAGCAGCGGGGGGGACTACCCCCGCCAAGAGACCCAGTACTTC
V: TRBV5-1
size: NA
D: TRBD2
J: TRBJ2-5

CDR3: CASSFSYQETQYF
DNA: TGTGCCAGCAGCTTCTCGTACCAAGAGACCCAGTACTTC
V: TRBV7-2
size: NA
D: NA
J: TRBJ2-5

CDR3: CASPPVGGRATGELFF
DNA: TGTGCCAGCCCGCCGGTGGGGGGGCGGGCGACCGGGGAGCTGTTTTTT
V: TRBV12-3/TRBV12-4
size: few
D: NA
J: TRBJ2-2

CDR3: CASSWDRGASYNEQFF
DNA: TGCGCCAGCAGCTGGGACCGGGGGGCGTCCTACAATGAGCAGTTCTTC
V: TRBV5-1
size: NA
D: NA
J: TRBJ2-1

CDR3: CASSRTSREQYF
DNA: TGTGCCAGCAGCCGGACTTCTCGCGAGCAGTACTTC
V: TRBV3-1
size: NA
D: NA
J: TRBJ2-7

CDR3: CSVARDRGTEAFF
DNA: TGCAGCGTTGCGCGCGACAGGGGCACTGAAGCTTTCTTT
V: TRBV29-1
size: NA
D: TRBD1
J: TRBJ1-1

CDR3: CASSVVPGFQQYF
DNA: TGTGCCAGCAGCGTAGTCCCGGGTTTTCAGCAGTACTTC
V: TRBV9
size: many
D: NA
J: TRBJ2-7

CDR3: CASSVGGGLFLLSTKDTQYF
DNA: TGTGCCAGCAGCGTAGGGGGGGGCCTTTTTCTCCTCTCTACAAAAGATACGCAGTATTTT
V: TRBV9
size: few
D: NA
J: TRBJ2-3

CDR3: CASSQGAPRAEAFF
DNA: TGTGCCAGCAGCCAAGGCGCCCCCCGGGCTGAAGCTTTCTTT
V: TRBV3-1
size: few
D: NA
J: TRBJ1-1